A selection of T cell receptor beta chains follows, all from one sample in a study of blood T cells in healthy people across ages. TCRdb re-called the 5' RACE reads with MiXCR, one entry per CDR3 protein. This table has approximately 770,000 distinct CDR3 sequences, nearly 60% appearing once. Sequences were obtained from blood. These receptors were taken from a man aged 25 to 45 in good health. CDR3s include the opening cysteine and the closing phenylalanine or tryptophan. A D gene is named only where the DNA matches it firmly. Expanded clones get a size class; other rows say once, few or many, or leave the size out.

d_gene,v_gene,j_gene,abundance,CDR3aa,CDR3nt
-,TRBV7-2,TRBJ2-7,-,CASGGLASRTSYEQYF,TGTGCCAGCGGGGGACTTGCGAGTAGGACCTCCTACGAGCAGTACTTC
TRBD1,TRBV7-9,TRBJ2-7,-,CTSSFSWRDRDGSGYEQYF,TGTACCAGCAGCTTCTCGTGGCGGGACAGGGATGGTTCTGGCTACGAGCAGTACTTC
TRBD2,TRBV20-1,TRBJ2-5,few,CSAKSTAGTQETQYF,TGCAGTGCTAAATCAACAGCGGGAACCCAAGAGACCCAGTACTTC
TRBD2,TRBV7-2,TRBJ2-5,few,CASSLRSGGYQETQYF,TGTGCCAGCAGCTTACGAAGCGGGGGATACCAAGAGACCCAGTACTTC
-,TRBV4-3,TRBJ1-2,-,CASSQATGYGYTF,TGCGCCAGCAGCCAAGCGACAGGCTATGGCTACACCTTC
TRBD2,TRBV12-3/TRBV12-4,TRBJ2-7,-,CASRGYSGSEQYF,TGTGCCAGCAGGGGATATAGCGGGAGCGAGCAGTACTTC
TRBD2,TRBV7-2,TRBJ2-7,-,CASSLGRENFVYEQYF,TGTGCCAGCAGCTTAGGGCGGGAGAACTTTGTCTACGAGCAGTACTTC
TRBD2,TRBV6-1,TRBJ2-7,few,CASSEAYGIAGDAYEQYF,TGTGCCAGCAGTGAAGCTTACGGGATAGCGGGGGACGCCTACGAGCAGTACTTC
-,TRBV18,TRBJ1-1,-,CASSPGQKNTEAFF,TGTGCCAGCTCACCGGGGCAGAAGAACACTGAAGCTTTCTTT
-,TRBV29-1,TRBJ2-1,-,CSVEASSFREQFF,TGCAGCGTTGAGGCGTCTTCGTTTAGGGAGCAGTTCTTC
-,TRBV4-1,TRBJ2-3,-,CASSQEGPRDTQYF,TGCGCCAGCAGCCAAGAGGGGCCGAGAGATACGCAGTATTTT
TRBD1,TRBV29-1,TRBJ2-7,-,CSVLKGAGEQYF,TGCAGCGTTTTGAAGGGGGCCGGCGAGCAGTACTTC
-,TRBV7-2,TRBJ1-1,-,CASSLWLQGTEAFF,TGTGCCAGCAGCTTATGGTTACAGGGTACTGAAGCTTTCTTT
-,TRBV3-1,TRBJ1-2,-,CASSQGSGSDGYTF,TGTGCCAGCAGCCAAGGTTCAGGGTCGGATGGCTACACCTTC
-,TRBV5-1,TRBJ2-1,-,CASSLEAEGHNEQFF,TGCGCCAGCAGCTTGGAGGCGGAGGGGCACAATGAGCAGTTCTTC
TRBD1,TRBV6-6,TRBJ1-2,few,CASSTGARDYGYTF,TGTGCCAGCAGTACAGGGGCGCGGGACTATGGCTACACCTTC
-,TRBV7-2,TRBJ2-7,few,CASSFGDRPYEQYF,TGTGCCAGCAGCTTCGGGGATCGACCCTACGAGCAGTACTTC
TRBD2,TRBV20-1,TRBJ2-5,-,CSARAPSGLDHSEQYF,TGCAGTGCTAGAGCCCCGTCGGGACTAGATCACAGTGAGCAGTACTTC
-,TRBV2,TRBJ1-1,-,CASSVNRESTEAFF,TGTGCCAGCAGTGTGAACAGGGAGAGCACTGAAGCTTTCTTT
TRBD2,TRBV12-3/TRBV12-4,TRBJ2-3,-,CASRGSGNTQYF,TGTGCCAGCAGGGGAAGCGGGAATACGCAGTATTTT
TRBD2,TRBV20-1,TRBJ2-3,few,CSASPTSGITDTQYF,TGCAGTGCTAGTCCGACTAGCGGAATCACAGATACGCAGTATTTT
-,TRBV7-2,TRBJ1-6,-,CASSFGQSSPLHF,TGTGCCAGCAGCTTCGGACAGAGTTCACCCCTCCACTTT